The 31 T cell receptor beta chains reported below all come from one sample, sequenced in a study of blood T cell repertoires in COVID-19. Measured with immunoSEQ multiplex PCR; TCRdb has only the in-frame clones, and not every one. The table includes more than 70,000 clones, approximately 88% detected once. Input material: peripheral blood. These receptors came from a man aged 50-59 years with active COVID-19.

This chain uses TRBV14 with TRBJ1-2; TRBD1 might be the D (5 bases). V was pared by 2 bases and J by 8 bases, with 24 bases between. Germline assignment: CDR1 SGHDN and CDR2 FVKESK. The CDR3 is made up of 17 amino acids. The CDR3 DNA sequence: TGTGCCAGCAGCCAACATCTCCAGCAGGGATCTTCAAAAGGCTACACCTTC. Its translation: CASSQHLQQGSSKGYTF.

This chain connects TRBV24-1 to TRBJ2-5, with 10 bases that match TRBD1. V shed 9 bases and J 3 bases; nucleotides not matched to a gene: 6. CDR1 and CDR2 (germline): KGHDR, SFDVKD. The CDR3 covers 14 residues. For the CDR3, the DNA is TGTGCCACCGAGACCGGGACAGGGGAAGAGACCCAGTACTTC. Protein sequence: CATETGTGEETQYF.

The V and J genes are TRBV7-9 and TRBJ2-7, with TRBD2 as a possible D gene (6 bases). V lost 4 bases and J 5 bases, leaving 15 bases between the germline ends. Germline V lookup: CDR1 SEHNR, CDR2 FQNEAQ (reference sequence). The CDR3 is 14 amino acids. CDR3 loop: CASSWRTNENEQYF. The CDR3 DNA sequence: TGTGCCAGCAGCTGGAGGACTAATGAGAACGAGCAGTACTTC.

The chain has TRBV9 and TRBJ1-2; 7 nucleotides agree with TRBD1. CDR1 is SGDLS, CDR2 YYNGEE, per germline. This CDR3 comprises 15 residues. With 6 bases clipped from V and 1 base from J, the junction kept 9 bases outside the gene matches. CDR3 DNA sequence: TGTGCCAGCACCCCTCAGACAGGGATTAACTATGGCTACACCTTC. Protein product: CASTPQTGINYGYTF.

Only one count was recorded for this clone. This chain uses TRBV19 with TRBJ2-7; 12 nucleotides agree with TRBD1. J gave up 6 bases and V 6 bases, and 6 bases lay outside the gene matches. The length of the CDR3 is 14 residues. Per the germline V gene, CDR1 is LNHDA and CDR2 is SQIVND (reference sequence). CDR3 DNA sequence: TGTGCCAGTAGCCCCCGGGACAGGGGGCTCGAGCAGTACTTC. It yields the protein CASSPRDRGLEQYF.

The genes are TRBV18 and TRBJ1-2; D remains unclear. This CDR3 comprises 13 residues. Germline assignment: CDR1 KGHSH and CDR2 LQKENI. The V gene lost 2 bases and the J gene lost 9 bases, with 13 bases spanning the gap. The CDR3 bases are TGTGCCAGCTCACCAGCGTCAATTATGAGCTACACCTTC. Translation: CASSPASIMSYTF.

The chain employs TRBV5-8 and TRBJ2-2, with D tentatively TRBD2 (6 bases). Germline V gene sequence: CDR1 SGHTS, CDR2 YDEGEE. V gave up 5 bases and J gave up 7 bases, with 12 bases separating them. The CDR3 sequence is 13 residues long. CDR3 nucleotide sequence: TGTGCCAGCAGTAGGGACTTAATCGGGGAGCTGTTTTTT. Its protein product is CASSRDLIGELFF.

The chain has TRBV27 and TRBJ1-2, with 7 bases that match TRBD1. This CDR3 contains 15 residues. Looked up from germline, CDR1 is MNHEY and CDR2 is SMNVEV (reference sequence). J lost 8 bases, V lost 6 bases, and 15 bases had no gene match. This CDR3 is CASSSRLRDSSGYTF. CDR3 nucleotide sequence: TGTGCCAGCAGCTCCCGTCTCCGGGACAGTTCCGGCTACACCTTC.

The chain links TRBV15 to TRBJ2-4, with D uncertain. The CDR3 is 16 amino acids. Trimming left V 1 base short and J 0 bases short, with 10 bases between. The germline V gene has CDR1 LNHNV and CDR2 YYDKDF (reference sequence). CDR3 DNA: TGTGCCACCAGCAGAGTTGGCAGACTAGCCAAAAACATTCAGTACTTC. This encodes CATSRVGRLAKNIQYF.

The V gene is TRBV28, the J gene TRBJ2-4; D might be TRBD2 (6 bases). The CDR3 runs to 15 residues. V lost 2 bases to trimming and J lost 1 base, with 9 bases between them. CDR1 is MDHEN, CDR2 SYDVKM, per germline. CDR3 DNA: TGTGCCAGCAGTTTACACGGGAGCGCCAAAAACATTCAGTACTTC. Protein product: CASSLHGSAKNIQYF.

The chain is built from TRBV19 and TRBJ1-5, with D unclear. This CDR3 is 15 amino acids long. The germline V gene has CDR1 LNHDA and CDR2 SQIVND (reference sequence). V was trimmed by 4 bases and J by 2 bases, leaving 12 bases between them. The CDR3 spells CASSTNPIGNQPQHF. The CDR3 bases are TGTGCCAGTAGTACCAATCCAATAGGCAATCAGCCCCAGCATTTT.

The chain is built from TRBV24-1 and TRBJ2-1; D gene ambiguous. The germline V and J ends were trimmed by 5 bases and 4 bases, with 14 bases remaining between them. This CDR3 has 15 residues. CDR1 is KGHDR, CDR2 SFDVKD, per germline. The CDR3 region is CATSVSKAQYNEQFF. The CDR3 bases are TGTGCCACCAGTGTTTCCAAGGCACAGTACAATGAGCAGTTCTTC.

This chain connects TRBV6-6 to TRBJ2-1; TRBD2 is a possible D gene (5 bases). Germline CDR1 is MNHNY and CDR2 is SVGAGI (reference sequence). The CDR3 is 16 amino acids. V was pared by 5 bases and J by 5 bases, with 19 bases between. In DNA, the CDR3 is TGTGCCAGCAGTCACCCGAACTCCATCGGGAACAATGAGCAGTTCTTC. Translated, it gives CASSHPNSIGNNEQFF.

The chain combines TRBV6-1 with TRBJ1-1, with 9 bases that match TRBD1. Trimming took 2 bases from V and 8 from J; bases not matched to a gene: 12. CDR3 length: 16 amino acids. Germline CDR1 is MNHNS and CDR2 is SASEGT. The CDR3 loop reads CASSENPTGGVEEAFF. The DNA for the CDR3 is TGTGCCAGCAGTGAAAATCCGACAGGGGGGGTCGAAGAAGCTTTCTTT.

This clone showed up just once. The V call is TRBV4-1, the J call TRBJ1-2; D ambiguous. Trimming left V 3 bases short and J 3 bases short, with 8 bases between. Per the germline V gene, CDR1 is MGHRA and CDR2 is YSYEKL. There are 13 residues in the CDR3. The CDR3: CASSHSPDYGYTF. Here the CDR3 DNA reads TGCGCCAGCAGCCATTCTCCGGACTATGGCTACACCTTC.

This clone was recorded a few times. The V and J genes are TRBV10-1 and TRBJ1-1, with D tentatively TRBD1 (5 bases). Germline values: CDR1 WNHNN, CDR2 SYGVQD (reference sequence). CDR3 length: 14 amino acids. V was cut by 10 bases and J by 0 bases, with 15 bases left in between. CDR3 amino acids: CATPGGGVNTEAFF. The CDR3 region has the DNA TGCGCCACGCCAGGCGGGGGGGTGAACACTGAAGCTTTCTTT.

The V and J genes are TRBV7-3 and TRBJ1-5; D might be TRBD1 (6 bases). V lost 4 bases and J lost 9, with 16 bases in between. The CDR3 runs 14 residues. Germline V gives CDR1 SGHTA, CDR2 FQGTGA. The CDR3 sequence: CASSSDSSAGPQHF. The CDR3 region has the DNA TGTGCCAGCAGCTCGGACAGTTCCGCAGGGCCCCAGCATTTT.

In its sample, this clone was seen a few times. This chain links TRBV25-1 with TRBJ1-6; no definite D call. CDR1 and CDR2 from the germline V gene are MGHDK and SYGVNS. This CDR3 comprises 11 residues. V shed 2 bases and J shed 14 bases, with 7 bases lying between them. The CDR3 sequence: CASSEVGALHF. In DNA form, the CDR3 reads TGTGCCAGCAGTGAAGTCGGAGCCCTCCACTTT.

The rearrangement joins TRBV3-1 (or the pseudogene TRBV3-2) to TRBJ2-2, with 7 bases lining up with TRBD2. This CDR3 region has 16 residues. CDR1 LGHDT and CDR2 YNNKEL come from the germline V gene (reference sequence). The junction had 2 bases not matched to a gene; V was cut back by 0 bases and J by 1 base. Here the CDR3 reads CASSQEERENTGELFF. DNA for the CDR3: TGTGCCAGCAGCCAAGAAGAGCGGGAGAACACCGGGGAGCTGTTTTTT.

The CDR3 coding sequence is TGTGCCAGCAGCACACATCTAGCGGCCCGCACAGATACGCAGTATTTT. Encoded protein: CASSTHLAARTDTQYF. J is TRBJ2-3 and V is TRBV6-2 or TRBV6-3; 7 positions match TRBD2. CDR3 size: 16 residues. The ends lost 6 bases at V and 1 base at J; junction bases unmatched: 10. Per the germline V gene, CDR1 is MNHEY and CDR2 is SVGEGT.

The V gene is TRBV3-1 (or the pseudogene TRBV3-2), the J gene TRBJ2-3; D is uncertain. V was pared by 2 bases and J by 3 bases, with 6 bases between. Germline V lookup: CDR1 LGHDT, CDR2 YNNKEL (reference sequence). The CDR3 contains 13 residues. DNA for the CDR3: TGTGCCAGCAGCCAACGAGCGACAGATACGCAGTATTTT. It translates to CASSQRATDTQYF.

V and J are TRBV5-4 and TRBJ2-7, with 10 bases matching TRBD2. Germline loops: CDR1 SGHNT, CDR2 YYREEE (reference sequence). CDR3 length equals 14 residues. V lost 3 bases to trimming and J lost 7 bases; unmatched junction nucleotides: 7. The CDR3, as DNA: TGTGCCAGCAGCTCGAGGGATAGCGGGAGGGAGCAGTACTTC. This encodes CASSSRDSGREQYF.

V is TRBV9 and J is TRBJ2-1; D not resolved. Deletions cut 0 bases from V and 3 bases from J, with 7 bases between. CDR1 and CDR2 (germline): SGDLS, YYNGEE. This CDR3 contains 14 residues. This CDR3 reads CASSVAAVYNEQFF. Here the CDR3 DNA reads TGTGCCAGCAGCGTAGCGGCGGTCTACAATGAGCAGTTCTTC.

This sequence joins TRBV24-1 and TRBJ1-2; 9 positions match TRBD1. J was trimmed by 11 bases and V by 6 bases; bases with no gene match: 9. The CDR3 spans 13 residues. From germline, CDR1 is KGHDR and CDR2 SFDVKD. The CDR3 region is CATSRGDREAYTF. As DNA, the CDR3 is TGTGCCACCAGTCGTGGGGACAGGGAGGCTTACACCTTC.

V usage is TRBV2 and J usage is TRBJ1-1; D is ambiguous. Germline values: CDR1 SNHLY, CDR2 FYNNEI. The V and J ends lost 2 bases and 1 base respectively, with 8 bases between them. This CDR3 has 14 amino acids. The DNA for the CDR3 is TGTGCCAGCAGTGAACTCCGTCGGAACACTGAAGCTTTCTTT. It specifies CASSELRRNTEAFF.

The chain is built from TRBV29-1 and TRBJ1-5; TRBD1 is a possible D gene (6 bases). Germline loops: CDR1 SQVTM, CDR2 ANQGSEA. The V end was cut by 4 bases, the J end by 4 bases, with 14 bases between. This CDR3 region has 14 residues. CDR3 in DNA: TGCAGCGTTGCTTGGGGCACAGGGAATCAGCCCCAGCATTTT. Its translation: CSVAWGTGNQPQHF.

The rearrangement links TRBV6-2 or TRBV6-3 to TRBJ2-3; TRBD1 aligns across 8 bases. The CDR3 loop spans 16 amino acids. Germline assignment: CDR1 MNHEY and CDR2 SVGEGT. J gave up 1 base and V 2 bases, and 5 bases lay outside the gene matches. In nucleotides, the CDR3 is TGTGCCAGCAGTTACGTTTCGGACAGGGGCACAGATACGCAGTATTTT. Translated: CASSYVSDRGTDTQYF.

The rearrangement links TRBV11-2 to TRBJ2-7; 11 bases line up with TRBD1. The J segment lost 4 bases and the V segment lost 4 bases, leaving 9 bases of the junction unmatched. There are 16 residues in the CDR3. Per the germline V gene, CDR1 is SGHAT and CDR2 is FQNNGV. The CDR3 DNA sequence: TGTGCCAGCAGCTCCCGAGCCGGGACAGGGGGATACGAGCAGTACTTC. Protein product: CASSSRAGTGGYEQYF.

Comment on this clone: The sample contains more than one DNA sequence encoding this CDR3. This chain uses TRBV4-3 with TRBJ1-4, with D uncertain. The germline V gene encodes CDR1 LGHNA and CDR2 YSLEER. Trimming removed 1 base at V and 8 bases at J, with 11 bases between. There are 14 residues in the CDR3. The CDR3 nucleotides are TGCGCCAGCAGCCAAGGGGGAGTGGGAGAAAAACTGTTTTTT. It is translated as CASSQGGVGEKLFF.

V is TRBV7-3 and J is TRBJ2-1; TRBD2 aligns across 16 bases. The trim removed 5 bases at V and 6 bases at J, leaving 19 bases unmatched. Germline CDR1 reads SGHTA; CDR2 reads FQGTGA. The CDR3 extends over 21 amino acids. CDR3 sequence (DNA): TGTGCCAGCAGCCCCCAACCGGGACTAGCGGGGGGGCTGGGAGGGCGCAATGAGCAGTTCTTC. Encoded protein: CASSPQPGLAGGLGGRNEQFF. Supplemented by reference TRBV7-3 and TRBJ2-1, the full variable domain reads GAGVSQTPSNKVTEKGKYVELRCDPISGHTALYWYRQSLGQGPEFLIYFQGTGAADDSGLPNDRFFAVRPEGSVSTLKIQRTERGDSAVYLCASSPQPGLAGGLGGRNEQFFGPGTRLTVL.

The chain has TRBV5-1 and TRBJ2-5; 7 positions match TRBD2. Germline V gene data show CDR1 as SGHRS and CDR2 as YFSETQ. The CDR3 is made up of 15 amino acids. J lost 5 bases, V lost 4 bases, and 11 bases had no gene match. This CDR3 is CASSPGTQGGETQYF. The CDR3 region has the DNA TGCGCCAGCAGCCCTGGGACCCAGGGAGGGGAGACCCAGTACTTC.